This TCR beta chain was identified during a study of technical replicates of blood from several donors listed by TCRdb under 2017. V is cut back by 4 bases and J by 7 bases, with 7 bases in the junction unmatched. CDR1 and CDR2 (MGHRA, YSYEKL) derive from the germline V gene. The CDR3 sequence holds 14 residues, the cysteine and phenylalanine included. Left in the record is the CDR3 DNA by itself, 42 bases read in frame from the first base. Library creation used the immunoSEQ multiplex PCR assay. The table comes from immuneACCESS by way of TCRdb, which keeps in-frame sequences with V and J called. Part of the clones is missing from these tables; in studies checked, under half for an unresolved V gene and the rest for unknown reasons. The sample table holds tens of thousands of clones, of which approximately 93% were seen once. Over 0.25% of the sample belongs to the ten largest clones. Remarks on this clone: Its antigen is currently not known. No base qualities exist here, and no much larger clone lies one base off it.

This sequence uses TRBV4-1 and TRBJ2-1; 7 of the junction bases match TRBD1. Sequenced input: T cells isolated from PBMCs. The receptor was derived from a human donor in good health. The bases are TGCGCCAGCAGCCTTCGACAGGGAACGAATGAGCAGTTCTTC. It encodes CASSLRQGTNEQFF.